The 19 T cell receptor beta chains below all came from one sample that was sequenced in a study of blood T cell repertoires in COVID-19. Assay: immunoSEQ multiplex PCR; the TCRdb copy retains only in-frame clones and omits some. This sample carries nearly 200,000 clones, about nine tenths of them seen once, and the ten largest clones take around 0.76%. The sample consisted of peripheral blood. The receptor source for this set is a woman in her 70s with acute or convalescent COVID-19.

The V call is TRBV7-9, the J call TRBJ1-5; no clear D. CDR1 and CDR2 from the germline V gene are SEHNR and FQNEAQ (reference sequence). Deletions cut 5 bases from V and 6 bases from J, with 14 bases between. The CDR3 runs to 14 residues. The CDR3 DNA sequence: TGTGCCAGCAGCCACTCCACAGAACGTCAGCCCCAGCATTTT. Protein product: CASSHSTERQPQHF.

This clone was detected a few times. The chain recombines TRBV2 with TRBJ1-5; 7 bases match TRBD1. The trim removed 4 bases at V and 7 bases at J, leaving 4 bases unmatched. From germline, CDR1 is SNHLY and CDR2 FYNNEI. The CDR3 is 13 residues long. The CDR3 nucleotides are TGTGCCAGCAGTGGGGACAGTGGACAGCCCCAGCATTTT. This sequence encodes CASSGDSGQPQHF.

V and J are TRBV10-3 and TRBJ2-1; D possibly corresponds to TRBD1 (5 bases). The germline V and J ends were trimmed by 4 bases and 5 bases, with 15 bases remaining between them. Germline values: CDR1 ENHRY, CDR2 SYGVKD. The CDR3 is 15 residues long. The CDR3 reads CAISGRDAANNEQFF. The CDR3 nucleotides are TGTGCCATCAGTGGCAGGGATGCGGCGAACAATGAGCAGTTCTTC.

The V gene is TRBV7-2, the J gene TRBJ1-6; a possible D gene is TRBD1 (5 bases). This CDR3 region has 14 residues. The V gene's germline CDR1 is SGHTA and CDR2 FQGNSA. Trimming took 5 bases from V and 3 from J, leaving 8 bases between them. DNA for the CDR3: TGTGCCAGCAGCCCAGACAGCTATAATTCACCCCTCCACTTT. This translates into CASSPDSYNSPLHF.

This clone was observed a few times. This rearrangement joins TRBV10-1 to TRBJ1-5; no clear D. This CDR3 comprises 14 residues. In germline, CDR1 is WNHNN, CDR2 SYGVQD (reference sequence). V lost 8 bases to trimming and J lost 5 bases, with 16 bases between them. The chain's CDR3 is CASRGKGEDQPQHF. CDR3 nucleotides: TGCGCCAGCCGAGGAAAGGGAGAAGATCAGCCCCAGCATTTT.

Worth noting for this clone: This same CDR3 is encoded by further DNA sequences in the sample. The chain joins TRBV20-1 to TRBJ2-4; D gene ambiguous. V was pared by 2 bases and J by 8 bases, with 7 bases between. Germline V gene sequence: CDR1 DFQATT, CDR2 SNEGSKA (reference sequence). This CDR3 has 11 residues. The CDR3, as DNA: TGCAGTGCTAGACACGGAGACATTCAGTACTTC. Its protein product is CSARHGDIQYF.

The chain uses TRBV7-2 and TRBJ2-7; 11 bases are shared with TRBD1. The CDR3 has 16 amino acids. The germline gives CDR1 SGHTA, CDR2 FQGNSA. V lost 6 bases, J lost 5 bases, and 12 bases stayed unmatched. DNA for the CDR3: TGTGCCAGCAGGCGACCGGGACAGGGGGTAGCCAACGAGCAGTACTTC. Translated, it gives CASRRPGQGVANEQYF.

A note on this clone: Distinct nucleotide sequences in the sample also encode this CDR3. The chain combines TRBV18 with TRBJ1-1, with TRBD1 matching over 8 bases. With 4 bases clipped from V and 5 bases from J, the junction kept 6 bases outside the gene matches. Germline assignment: CDR1 KGHSH and CDR2 LQKENI. CDR3 length equals 14 residues. CDR3 sequence (DNA): TGTGCCAGCTCACGACAGGGGCTCGGAACTGAAGCTTTCTTT. It yields the protein CASSRQGLGTEAFF. Looking up the rest from reference TRBV18 and TRBJ1-1 gives the full variable domain: NAGVMQNPRHLVRRRGQEARLRCSPMKGHSHVYWYRQLPEEGLKFMVYLQKENIIDESGMPKERFSAEFPKEGPSILRIQQVVRGDSAAYFCASSRQGLGTEAFFGQGTRLTVV.

This sequence joins TRBV28 and TRBJ2-7, with D perhaps matching TRBD2 (6 bases). CDR1 is MDHEN and CDR2 is SYDVKM in the germline V gene. CDR3 length equals 14 residues. Between the trimmed V and J ends, which lost 5 bases and 2 bases, there was a span of 13 bases. The CDR3 sequence: CASSRGLGTYEQYF. The CDR3 nucleotides read TGTGCCAGCAGTCGGGGACTGGGCACCTACGAGCAGTACTTC.

This chain joins TRBV19 and TRBJ1-1; D unresolved. The CDR3 totals 12 residues. Germline assignment: CDR1 LNHDA and CDR2 SQIVND (reference sequence). The V gene lost 6 bases and the J gene lost 6 bases, with 11 bases spanning the gap. For the CDR3, the DNA is TGTGCCAGTAGAGAACAGTACGCTGAAGCTTTCTTT. This gives the protein CASREQYAEAFF.

This chain links TRBV6-5 with TRBJ1-2; D gene uncertain. Looked up from germline, CDR1 is MNHEY and CDR2 is SVGAGI. This CDR3 contains 14 residues. V lost 6 bases and J lost 7, with 18 bases in between. The CDR3 nucleotides read TGTGCCAGCAGAAACCGGGAGTTCATTGTTGGCTACACCTTC. It yields the protein CASRNREFIVGYTF.

The CDR3 region is CASSPLSRKEHGYTF. The CDR3, as DNA: TGTGCCAGCTCGCCCCTCTCTAGGAAGGAGCATGGCTACACCTTC. The rearrangement uses TRBV18 and TRBJ1-2, with D hard to call. This CDR3 contains 15 residues. Trimming took off 6 bases at V and 6 bases at J, with 20 bases between the two ends. Per the germline V gene, CDR1 is KGHSH and CDR2 is LQKENI.

This clone was seen a single time. This sequence joins TRBV23-1 and TRBJ1-5, with TRBD1 identical over 8 bases. TRBV23-1 is identified as an open reading frame with a role that is uncertain. CDR3 size: 16 residues. Unmatched junction bases numbered 12, after V lost 7 bases and J lost 4 bases. The CDR3 protein is CASIVAWTGRNQPQHF. DNA for the CDR3: TGCGCCAGCATAGTAGCATGGACAGGGAGAAATCAGCCCCAGCATTTT.

There are a few counts of this clone. This sequence joins TRBV5-1 and TRBJ1-1; a weak D match, TRBD1 (6 bases). Trimming took off 2 bases at V and 2 bases at J, with 19 bases between the two ends. This CDR3 has 17 amino acids. Germline V gives CDR1 SGHRS, CDR2 YFSETQ. This CDR3 is CASSFTPITGFNTEAFF. CDR3 coding DNA: TGCGCCAGCAGCTTTACCCCAATTACAGGGTTTAACACTGAAGCTTTCTTT.

The chain uses TRBV11-3 and TRBJ2-2; D gene ambiguous. V lost 0 bases to trimming and J lost 13 bases, with 9 bases between them. In germline, CDR1 is SGHNT, CDR2 YENEEA. The CDR3 is made up of 12 amino acids. In DNA, the CDR3 is TGTGCCAGCAGCTTAGATCGACAATCGCTGTTTTTT. Translating it yields CASSLDRQSLFF.

This rearrangement joins TRBV29-1 to TRBJ1-3; D gene uncertain. Trimming shortened V by 6 bases and J by 0 bases, and 21 bases separated the two germline ends. The V gene's germline CDR1 is SQVTM and CDR2 ANQGSEA. This CDR3 is 17 amino acids long. The CDR3 loop is CSVSGFTSTSSGNTIYF. The CDR3 DNA is TGCAGCGTCTCGGGATTCACTTCTACGAGCTCTGGAAACACCATATATTTT. Filled out from reference TRBV29-1 and TRBJ1-3, the complete variable domain reads SAVISQKPSRDICQRGTSLTIQCQVDSQVTMMFWYRQQPGQSLTLIATANQGSEATYESGFVIDKFPISRPNLTFSTLTVSNMSPEDSSIYLCSVSGFTSTSSGNTIYFGEGSWLTVV.

The chain employs TRBV6-1 and TRBJ1-2; TRBD1 agrees at 7 bases. This CDR3 comprises 17 residues. With 1 base clipped from V and 4 bases from J, the junction kept 12 bases outside the gene matches. Germline CDR1 reads MNHNS; CDR2 reads SASEGT. CDR3 residues: CASSEGAVGGAGYGYTF. In DNA form, the CDR3 reads TGTGCCAGCAGTGAAGGCGCGGTAGGGGGCGCTGGCTATGGCTACACCTTC.

The rearrangement uses TRBV28 and TRBJ2-7; a possible D gene is TRBD2 (7 bases). The V gene's germline CDR1 is MDHEN and CDR2 SYDVKM. The CDR3 extends over 15 amino acids. Trimming removed 7 bases at V and 4 bases at J, with 20 bases between. The CDR3 region has the DNA TGTGCCAGCATATTCGCGGGGGCTTCCTTATACGAGCAGTACTTC. It specifies CASIFAGASLYEQYF.

The rearrangement uses TRBV6-5 and TRBJ2-1; 9 nucleotides agree with TRBD1. With V trimmed by 10 bases and J by 5 bases, 9 bases remained unmatched. Germline assignment: CDR1 MNHEY and CDR2 SVGAGI. This CDR3 region has 14 residues. CDR3 coding DNA: TGTGCCATATTCCGGGACAGGGCAAACAATGAGCAGTTCTTC. Its translation: CAIFRDRANNEQFF.